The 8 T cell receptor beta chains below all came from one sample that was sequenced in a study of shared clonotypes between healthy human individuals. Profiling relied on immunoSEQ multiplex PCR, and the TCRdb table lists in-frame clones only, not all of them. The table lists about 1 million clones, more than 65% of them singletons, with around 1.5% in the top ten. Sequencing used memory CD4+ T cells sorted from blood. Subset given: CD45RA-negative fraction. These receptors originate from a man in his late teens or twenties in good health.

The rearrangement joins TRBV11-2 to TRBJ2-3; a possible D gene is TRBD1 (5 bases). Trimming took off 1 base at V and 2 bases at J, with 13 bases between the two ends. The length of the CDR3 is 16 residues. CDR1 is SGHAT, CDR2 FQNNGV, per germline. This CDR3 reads CASSLGPGQPTDTQYF. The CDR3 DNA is TGTGCCAGCAGCTTAGGCCCAGGGCAACCCACAGATACGCAGTATTTT.

Here the CDR3 DNA reads TGTGCCAGCAGCCCGGGGACAGGTAACACTGAAGCTTTCTTT. It translates to CASSPGTGNTEAFF. This chain uses TRBV2 with TRBJ1-1; 8 nucleotides line up with TRBD1. The CDR3 has 14 residues. Germline loops: CDR1 SNHLY, CDR2 FYNNEI. Losses at the gene ends were 6 bases for V and 2 bases for J; bases not matched to a gene: 5.

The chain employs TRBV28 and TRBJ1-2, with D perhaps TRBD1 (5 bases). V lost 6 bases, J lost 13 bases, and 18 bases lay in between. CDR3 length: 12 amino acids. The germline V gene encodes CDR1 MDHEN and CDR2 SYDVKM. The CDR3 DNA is TGTGCCAGCAGGACCCTTGGGGGGATCGGCACCTTC. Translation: CASRTLGGIGTF.

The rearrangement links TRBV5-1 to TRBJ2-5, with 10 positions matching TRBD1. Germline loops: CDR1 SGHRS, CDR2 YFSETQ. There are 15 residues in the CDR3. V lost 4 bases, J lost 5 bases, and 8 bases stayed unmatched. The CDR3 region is CASSPRDRGMETQYF. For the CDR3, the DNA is TGCGCCAGCAGCCCCCGGGACAGGGGAATGGAGACCCAGTACTTC.

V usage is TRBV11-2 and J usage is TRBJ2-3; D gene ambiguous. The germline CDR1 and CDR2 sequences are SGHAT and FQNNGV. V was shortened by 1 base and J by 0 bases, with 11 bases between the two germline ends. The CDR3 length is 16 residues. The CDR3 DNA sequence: TGTGCCAGCAGCTTAGTGGGCGGATCTAGCACAGATACGCAGTATTTT. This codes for CASSLVGGSSTDTQYF.

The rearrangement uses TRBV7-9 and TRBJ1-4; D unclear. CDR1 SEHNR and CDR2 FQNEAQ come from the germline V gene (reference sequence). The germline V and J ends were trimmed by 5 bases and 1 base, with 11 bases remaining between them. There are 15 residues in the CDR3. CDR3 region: CASSPDGLTNEKLFF. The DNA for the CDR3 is TGTGCCAGCAGCCCGGACGGACTAACTAATGAAAAACTGTTTTTT.

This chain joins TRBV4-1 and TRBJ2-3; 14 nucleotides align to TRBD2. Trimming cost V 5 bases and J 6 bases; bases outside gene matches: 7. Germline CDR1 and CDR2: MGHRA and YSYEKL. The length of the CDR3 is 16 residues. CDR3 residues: CASSSRLAGGPDTQYF. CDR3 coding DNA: TGCGCCAGCAGCTCACGACTAGCGGGGGGGCCGGATACGCAGTATTTT.

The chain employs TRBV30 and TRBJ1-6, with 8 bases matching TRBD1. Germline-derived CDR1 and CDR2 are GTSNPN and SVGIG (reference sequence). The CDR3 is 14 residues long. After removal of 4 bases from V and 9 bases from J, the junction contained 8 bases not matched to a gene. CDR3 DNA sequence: TGTGCCTGGACCTCGACAGGGGTGATTTCACCCCTCCACTTT. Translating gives CAWTSTGVISPLHF.